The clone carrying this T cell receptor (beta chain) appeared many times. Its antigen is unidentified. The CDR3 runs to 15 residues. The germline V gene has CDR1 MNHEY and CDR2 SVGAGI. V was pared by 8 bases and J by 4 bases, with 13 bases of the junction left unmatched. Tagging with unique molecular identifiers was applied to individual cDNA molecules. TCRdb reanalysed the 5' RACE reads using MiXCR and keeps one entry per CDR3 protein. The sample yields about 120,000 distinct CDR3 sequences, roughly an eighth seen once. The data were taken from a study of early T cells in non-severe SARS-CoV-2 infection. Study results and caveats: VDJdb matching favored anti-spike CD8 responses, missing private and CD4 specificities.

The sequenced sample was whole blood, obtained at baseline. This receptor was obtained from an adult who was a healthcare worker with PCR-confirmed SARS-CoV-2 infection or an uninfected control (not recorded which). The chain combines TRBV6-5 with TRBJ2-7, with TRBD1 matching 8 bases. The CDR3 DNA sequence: TGTGCCAGCCGGACGGAAGGACAGGGAAGTTACGAGCAGTACTTC. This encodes CASRTEGQGSYEQYF.